The 28 T cell receptor beta chains in this list originate from one sample, sequenced in a study of CD8+ T cells in alopecia areata. Extracted from the samples, RNA was reverse transcribed into cDNA to serve as the sequencing template. Using immunoSEQ multiplex PCR, the repertoire was profiled, and TCRdb retains in-frame clones only, with some absent. The table shows more than 200,000 clones, with around 43% occurring only once. Treatment defined: oral pan-JAK inhibitor, 5-10 mg twice daily. The sequenced sample was CD4+ T cells sorted from blood, obtained at roughly week 36, from a patient treated with tofacitinib. The origin of the receptors is a human donor with alopecia areata.

This chain joins TRBV29-1 and TRBJ2-7; perhaps D is TRBD1 or TRBD2 (7 bases each). Trimming cost V 4 bases and J 3 bases, with 13 bases left between them. Germline-derived CDR1 and CDR2 are SQVTM and ANQGSEA. This CDR3 is built from 13 residues. The CDR3 here is CSVGSRGGYEQYF. CDR3 coding DNA: TGCAGCGTTGGGTCCAGGGGGGGCTACGAGCAGTACTTC.

CDR3 DNA sequence: TGTGCCTGGAGTGTTGGGGTTAGCGGGAGTGATGAGCAGTTCTTC. Translation: CAWSVGVSGSDEQFF. The V call is TRBV30, the J call TRBJ2-1; 9 bases are shared with TRBD2. Per germline, CDR1 GTSNPN and CDR2 SVGIG (reference sequence). The CDR3 sequence is 15 residues long. V dropped 0 bases and J dropped 8; count of bases not matched to a gene: 8.

The CDR3 region is CAWRRDPGGAFF. CDR3 sequence (DNA): TGTGCCTGGAGGCGGGACCCTGGGGGGGCTTTCTTT. The rearrangement joins TRBV30 to TRBJ1-1; D perhaps matches TRBD1 (5 bases). Trimming stripped 3 bases from V and 11 bases from J, with 16 bases between. The CDR3 totals 12 residues. Germline loops: CDR1 GTSNPN, CDR2 SVGIG (reference sequence).

Notes on this clone: The same CDR3 also results from other DNA sequences found in this sample. The CDR3 coding sequence is TGTGCCAGCAGCCTACAGGAGAACACTGAAGCTTTCTTT. Translated, it gives CASSLQENTEAFF. The chain is built from TRBV7-2 and TRBJ1-1; D may be TRBD1 (5 bases). CDR1 and CDR2 from the germline V gene are SGHTA and FQGNSA. V was clipped by 5 bases and J by 1 base, with 8 bases between them. This CDR3 region has 13 residues.

With regard to this clone: At the DNA level, this CDR3 is encoded by other sequences in the same sample as well. This chain joins TRBV15 and TRBJ1-2; D call uncertain. Between the trimmed V and J ends, which lost 0 bases and 8 bases, there was a span of 7 bases. The V gene's germline CDR1 is LNHNV and CDR2 YYDKDF (reference sequence). CDR3 length equals 12 residues. The CDR3 region is CATSRDRLGYTF. The CDR3 nucleotides read TGTGCCACCAGCAGAGATAGGCTGGGCTACACCTTC.

The chain recombines TRBV30 with TRBJ1-5; D is unresolved. Germline V gene sequence: CDR1 GTSNPN, CDR2 SVGIG (reference sequence). The CDR3 is 17 residues long. Trimming shortened V by 1 base and J by 3 bases, and 19 bases separated the two germline ends. CDR3 DNA sequence: TGTGCCTGGAGTGGGGCATTTTCTCAGCTACCCAATCAGCCCCAGCATTTT. Translation: CAWSGAFSQLPNQPQHF.

Here the CDR3 reads CASSQRGGYEQYF. CDR3 bases: TGTGCCAGCAGCCAGAGGGGAGGCTACGAGCAGTACTTC. The chain employs TRBV14 and TRBJ2-7; a possible D gene is TRBD2 (6 bases). The V end was cut by 3 bases, the J end by 3 bases, with 9 bases between. The CDR3 runs to 13 residues. The germline CDR1 and CDR2 sequences are SGHDN and FVKESK.

This clone was found a few times. The chain has TRBV29-1 and TRBJ2-3, with D maybe TRBD2 (5 bases). CDR1 is SQVTM and CDR2 is ANQGSEA in the germline V gene. V lost 2 bases, J lost 6 bases, and 9 bases lay in between. CDR3 size: 12 residues. As DNA, the CDR3 is TGCAGCGTTGAAATCCCGGGGGATACGCAGTATTTT. This translates into CSVEIPGDTQYF.

This clone was observed a few times. The chain is built from TRBV29-1 and TRBJ1-2; 7 bases map to TRBD1. This CDR3 comprises 13 residues. Germline assignment: CDR1 SQVTM and CDR2 ANQGSEA. The trim removed 4 bases at V and 1 base at J, leaving 3 bases unmatched. This CDR3 is CSVGQGLNYGYTF. CDR3 DNA sequence: TGCAGCGTTGGACAGGGACTTAACTATGGCTACACCTTC.

This chain connects TRBV19 to TRBJ2-4; D possibly uses TRBD1 or TRBD2 (5 bases each). The V end lost 5 bases, the J end lost 8 bases, and 13 bases lay between the germline ends. The CDR3 totals 13 residues. Per the germline V gene, CDR1 is LNHDA and CDR2 is SQIVND (reference sequence). This CDR3 is CASSLGPWDIQYF. The CDR3 DNA reads as TGTGCCAGTAGTTTGGGACCGTGGGACATTCAGTACTTC.

V and J are TRBV15 and TRBJ2-7; D ambiguous. Trimming removed 1 base at V and 3 bases at J, with 10 bases between. The germline V gene encodes CDR1 LNHNV and CDR2 YYDKDF (reference sequence). CDR3 length: 14 amino acids. The CDR3 reads CATSRVDAYYEQYF. CDR3 coding DNA: TGTGCCACCAGCAGAGTTGACGCATACTACGAGCAGTACTTC.

The count of this clone is one. The chain couples TRBV4-3 to TRBJ2-6; no clear D. CDR1 and CDR2 (germline): LGHNA, YSLEER. Trimming removed 0 bases from V and 0 bases from J, with 9 bases in between. CDR3 length equals 17 residues. CDR3 sequence reads: CASSQDRTDSGANVLTF. CDR3 DNA: TGCGCCAGCAGCCAAGATAGAACAGACTCTGGGGCCAACGTCCTGACTTTC.

Only a few counts were recorded for this clone. The rearrangement links TRBV6-6 to TRBJ2-7, with 11 bases matching TRBD2. V shed 7 bases and J 7 bases; nucleotides not matched to a gene: 9. CDR1 is MNHNY, CDR2 SVGAGI, per germline (reference sequence). The CDR3 consists of 14 residues. CDR3 sequence (DNA): TGTGCCAGCAAAATAGCGGGAGGGCCAGAGGAGCAGTACTTC. Protein product: CASKIAGGPEEQYF.

This clone was observed once. The gene calls are TRBV5-1 and TRBJ2-4; D perhaps matches TRBD2 (7 bases). The ends were cut back, 1 base at V and 3 bases at J, with 11 bases in the middle. CDR3 length equals 15 residues. The germline V gene encodes CDR1 SGHRS and CDR2 YFSETQ. CDR3 nucleotide sequence: TGCGCCAGCAGCTTGTACAGGGAGGGCAAAAACATTCAGTACTTC. Its translation is CASSLYREGKNIQYF. The whole variable domain, remainder taken from reference TRBV5-1 and TRBJ2-4, is KAGVTQTPRYLIKTRGQQVTLSCSPISGHRSVSWYQQTPGQGLQFLFEYFSETQRNKGNFPGRFSGRQFSNSRSEMNVSTLELGDSALYLCASSLYREGKNIQYFGAGTRLSVL.

This chain connects TRBV27 to TRBJ2-1; D gene ambiguous. CDR3 size: 13 residues. The V end was cut by 1 base, the J end by 10 bases, with 11 bases between. Germline V gene data show CDR1 as MNHEY and CDR2 as SMNVEV (reference sequence). As DNA, the CDR3 is TGTGCCAGCAGTTTATTACAGTCGGCGGAGCAGTTCTTC. Encoded protein: CASSLLQSAEQFF.

This clone was recorded only once. The chain recombines TRBV30 with TRBJ1-2; TRBD1 might be the D (5 bases). The germline V gene encodes CDR1 GTSNPN and CDR2 SVGIG (reference sequence). CDR3 length: 13 residues. Trimming pared 3 bases from V and 8 bases from J, leaving 16 bases between. The CDR3 DNA reads as TGTGCCTGGAGAGCCCCAGGGCCGAGGGGCTACACCTTC. Translating it yields CAWRAPGPRGYTF.

The chain recombines TRBV6-5 with TRBJ2-1; possible D gene TRBD2, 5 bases. In germline, CDR1 is MNHEY, CDR2 SVGAGI. This CDR3 region has 11 residues. The ends were cut back, 5 bases at V and 12 bases at J, with 11 bases in the middle. The CDR3 DNA reads as TGTGCCAGCAGTCCGGGGTCGGGGCAGTTCTTC. This translates into CASSPGSGQFF.

The rearrangement links TRBV7-8 to TRBJ1-5; a weak D match, TRBD1 (6 bases). V was pared by 4 bases and J by 0 bases, with 7 bases between. This CDR3 contains 14 residues. Germline CDR1 reads SGHVS; CDR2 reads FQNEAQ. The CDR3 loop is CASSWTDSNQPQHF. Written as DNA, the CDR3 is TGTGCCAGCAGCTGGACAGATAGCAATCAGCCCCAGCATTTT.

The J gene is TRBJ2-3, the V gene TRBV6-1, with a weak D call TRBD2 (5 bases). Germline V gene data show CDR1 as MNHNS and CDR2 as SASEGT. V was shortened by 8 bases and J by 6 bases, with 21 bases between the two germline ends. The CDR3 has 15 amino acids. The CDR3 protein is CASRLRWGGEDTQYF. The CDR3 DNA follows: TGTGCCAGCCGTCTTAGGTGGGGTGGGGAGGATACGCAGTATTTT.

The V gene is TRBV29-1, the J gene TRBJ1-1, with D unclear. V gave up 2 bases and J gave up 6 bases, with 16 bases separating them. The CDR3 is made up of 14 amino acids. Germline loops: CDR1 SQVTM, CDR2 ANQGSEA. CDR3 sequence reads: CSVEPNGRTAEAFF. CDR3 nucleotides: TGCAGCGTTGAACCAAACGGGCGAACGGCTGAAGCTTTCTTT.

The chain employs TRBV18 and TRBJ1-5; 10 nucleotides agree with TRBD1. CDR3 length: 17 residues. CDR1 is KGHSH, CDR2 LQKENI, per germline. With V trimmed by 1 base and J by 4 bases, 7 bases remained unmatched. CDR3 nucleotide sequence: TGTGCCAGCTCACCACGGAGGGACAGGGGTGCGAATCAGCCCCAGCATTTT. As protein: CASSPRRDRGANQPQHF.

There are a few counts of this clone. V is TRBV30 and J is TRBJ1-1, with a tentative D call TRBD1 (5 bases). CDR3 length: 13 amino acids. Germline CDR1 GTSNPN, CDR2 SVGIG (reference sequence). Trimming stripped 5 bases from V and 1 base from J, with 11 bases between. CDR3 sequence: CAWVGDENTEAFF. The CDR3 DNA is TGTGCCTGGGTGGGGGACGAGAACACTGAAGCTTTCTTT. The variable domain in full, with the rest retrieved from reference TRBV30 and TRBJ1-1, is SQTIHQWPATLVQPVGSPLSLECTVEGTSNPNLYWYRQAAGRGLQLLFYSVGIGQISSEVPQNLSASRPQDRQFILSSKKLLLSDSGFYLCAWVGDENTEAFFGQGTRLTVV.

The rearrangement uses TRBV5-1 and TRBJ2-3; no definite D call. The CDR3 covers 12 residues. Germline-derived CDR1 and CDR2 are SGHRS and YFSETQ. The germline V and J ends were trimmed by 6 bases and 1 base, with 6 bases remaining between them. CDR3 in amino acids: CASTSGTDTQYF. CDR3 coding DNA: TGCGCCAGCACTTCGGGCACAGATACGCAGTATTTT.

The rearrangement uses TRBV5-1 and TRBJ2-7, with D unclear. This CDR3 spans 16 amino acids. V was clipped by 0 bases and J by 3 bases, with 16 bases between them. CDR1 and CDR2 from the germline V gene are SGHRS and YFSETQ. CDR3 in amino acids: CASSLGSPATYYEQYF. The CDR3 DNA reads as TGCGCCAGCAGCTTGGGCAGCCCCGCTACATACTACGAGCAGTACTTC. Based on the CDR3 plus reference TRBV5-1 and TRBJ2-7, the full variable domain is KAGVTQTPRYLIKTRGQQVTLSCSPISGHRSVSWYQQTPGQGLQFLFEYFSETQRNKGNFPGRFSGRQFSNSRSEMNVSTLELGDSALYLCASSLGSPATYYEQYFGPGTRLTVT.

To note about this clone: Other nucleotide sequences in the sample specify the same CDR3. The V call is TRBV5-1, the J call TRBJ2-5; 8 bases fit TRBD1. The V and J ends lost 4 bases and 4 bases, in that order; junction bases with no gene match: 6. CDR1 SGHRS and CDR2 YFSETQ come from the germline V gene. This CDR3 contains 14 residues. DNA of the CDR3: TGCGCCAGCAGCCCCGGACAGGGAGGAGAGACCCAGTACTTC. Translation: CASSPGQGGETQYF.

CDR3 DNA sequence: TGTGCCAGCAGCCCCCTGGTGTCCGAGCAGTACTTC. It is translated as CASSPLVSEQYF. The chain recombines TRBV7-2 with TRBJ2-7; D uncertain. Germline V gene data show CDR1 as SGHTA and CDR2 as FQGNSA. V was shortened by 5 bases and J by 6 bases, with 11 bases between the two germline ends. The CDR3 has 12 amino acids.

The V call is TRBV9, the J call TRBJ2-7, with no clear D. Germline CDR1 SGDLS, CDR2 YYNGEE. The V and J ends lost 2 bases and 5 bases respectively, with 14 bases between them. CDR3 size: 14 residues. This chain's CDR3 is CASSVAAGFHEQYF. The CDR3 DNA sequence: TGTGCCAGCAGCGTTGCGGCCGGGTTCCACGAGCAGTACTTC.

The CDR3 reads CAWGFDRIGSLAKNIQYF. The CDR3 DNA follows: TGTGCCTGGGGGTTCGACAGGATTGGGTCACTAGCCAAAAACATTCAGTACTTC. The chain recombines TRBV30 with TRBJ2-4, with a possible D match to TRBD1 (6 bases). Germline V gene lookup returns CDR1 GTSNPN and CDR2 SVGIG (reference sequence). The CDR3 runs to 18 residues. Between the trimmed V and J ends, which lost 5 bases and 0 bases, there was a span of 23 bases.